These 19 T cell receptor beta chains share one sample of origin, sequenced in a study of tumor and adjacent non-tumor tissue in lung cancer. Three rounds of nested PCR, following a modified ARM-PCR protocol, produced the TCRbeta library. A single record per CDR3 protein comes from TCRdb applying MiXCR to the multiplex PCR reads. The sample has 90,000 to 100,000 distinct CDR3 sequences, 80% seen once. RNA was extracted from bulk tissue without any cell sorting. This non-tumor lung sample came from over 3 cm beyond the tumor edge. The sample comprised distant non-tumor lung tissue. These receptors all come from a man in his sixties with small cell lung cancer.

V is TRBV29-1 and J is TRBJ2-5, with 9 bases matching TRBD1. Unmatched junction bases numbered 17, after V lost 7 bases and J lost 14 bases. CDR3 length equals 13 residues. The germline CDR1 and CDR2 sequences are SQVTM and ANQGSEA. CDR3 loop: CSGTGGAMETHYF. CDR3 nucleotides: TGCAGCGGAACAGGGGGCGCTATGGAGACGCACTACTTC. Filled out from reference TRBV29-1 and TRBJ2-5, the complete variable domain reads SAVISQKPSRDICQRGTSLTIQCQVDSQVTMMFWYRQQPGQSLTLIATANQGSEATYESGFVIDKFPISRPNLTFSTLTVSNMSPEDSSIYLCSGTGGAMETHYFGPGTRLLVL.

Points on this clonotype: A read error may account for a junction end that differs from germline. The V call is TRBV20-1, the J call TRBJ2-1, with D perhaps TRBD2 (5 bases). The CDR3 length is 17 residues. Per germline, CDR1 DFQATT and CDR2 SNEGSKA (reference sequence). Here the CDR3 reads CSARDNSVRAGYNEQFF. DNA of the CDR3: TGTAGTGCTAGAGATAATAGCGTGAGGGCCGGCTACAATGAGCAGTTCTTC.

A note on this clonotype: Mismatch with germline at one junction end may stem from a read error. This chain joins TRBV12-3 or TRBV12-4 and TRBJ1-1; tentatively, D is TRBD1 (5 bases). This CDR3 is 13 amino acids long. CDR3 sequence reads: CACRWTLNTEAFF. For the CDR3, the DNA is TGTGCCTGCAGGTGGACACTGAACACTGAAGCTTTCTTT.

As concerns this clonotype: A read error may account for a junction end that differs from germline. The chain combines TRBV6-1 with TRBJ2-1; 9 bases are a match to TRBD2. The CDR3 totals 15 residues. Germline values: CDR1 MNHNS, CDR2 SASEGT. The CDR3 protein is CASKPETSGRGEQFF. CDR3 bases: TGTGCTAGCAAACCCGAGACTAGCGGAAGGGGTGAGCAGTTCTTC.

Concerning this clonotype: Compared with germline, one end of the junction differs, possibly owing to a read error. The V call is TRBV5-4, the J call TRBJ2-5; TRBD1 matches 11 bases. The germline gives CDR1 SGHNT, CDR2 YYREEE (reference sequence). The CDR3 totals 17 residues. CDR3 protein: CASSLASGQGETETQYF. For the CDR3, the DNA is TGTGCCAGCAGCTTGGCTTCGGGACAGGGGGAGACAGAGACACAGTACTTC. Looking up the rest from reference TRBV5-4 and TRBJ2-5 gives the full variable domain: ETGVTQSPTHLIKTRGQQVTLRCSSQSGHNTVSWYQQALGQGPQFIFQYYREEENGRGNFPPRFSGLQFPNYSSELNVNALELDDSALYLCASSLASGQGETETQYFGPGTRLLVL.

Notes on this clonotype: At one end the junction does not follow the germline gene, possibly because of a read error. The chain is built from TRBV4-1 and TRBJ2-1; perhaps TRBD2 as D (7 bases). Germline V lookup: CDR1 MGHRA, CDR2 YSYEKL. The CDR3 length is 17 residues. This chain's CDR3 is CASIRDPTGGPYNELFF. Written as DNA, the CDR3 is TGCGCCAGCATCCGAGATCCTACCGGGGGGCCCTACAATGAGCTGTTCTTC.

This chain links TRBV6-5 with TRBJ2-6; 7 bases fit TRBD2. Trimming cost V 9 bases and J 2 bases; bases outside gene matches: 10. The CDR3 has 16 amino acids. The V gene's germline CDR1 is MNHEY and CDR2 SVGAGI. The CDR3 here is CASSRQAGTGANVLTF. CDR3 nucleotides: TGTGCCAGTAGCCGACAAGCGGGGACTGGGGCCAACGTCCTGACTTTC.

Concerning this clonotype: The conserved phenylalanine or tryptophan normally closing the CDR3 is absent here, so this likely arose from a read error. The chain joins TRBV5-1 to TRBJ1-4; maybe TRBD1 (6 bases). The CDR3 is 15 amino acids. The germline V gene encodes CDR1 SGHRS and CDR2 YFSETQ. Trimming cost V 4 bases and J 5 bases, with 15 bases left between them. The CDR3 nucleotides read TGCGCCAGCAGCCTCCAGGGGCCTCTGAATGAAAAACTGTTTTTG. Protein sequence: CASSLQGPLNEKLFL.

The CDR3 sequence: CASSLGLAEGPDTQYF. The DNA of the CDR3 is TGTGCCAGCAGCCTGGGACTAGCGGAGGGTCCAGATACGCAGTATTTT. The chain recombines TRBV7-9 with TRBJ2-3, with TRBD2 identical over 11 bases. The CDR3 covers 16 residues. Germline-derived CDR1 and CDR2 are SEHNR and FQNEAQ (reference sequence). V lost 5 bases and J lost 4; bases outside the gene matches: 8.

About this clonotype itself: One end of the junction does not line up with germline, which may come from a read error. The rearrangement uses TRBV4-1 and TRBJ2-7, with D possibly being TRBD1 (5 bases). The CDR3 is 13 amino acids. Per germline, CDR1 MGHRA and CDR2 YSYEKL. CDR3 DNA sequence: TGCTCCATCAGTTTCGACAGACTCTACGAGCAGTATTTC. Translated: CSISFDRLYEQYF.

This clonotype has a handful of counts. This chain joins TRBV7-8 and TRBJ2-5, with D uncertain. Germline lookup yields CDR1 SGHVS and CDR2 FQNEAQ. This CDR3 has 13 residues. Deletions cut 10 bases from V and 0 bases from J, with 12 bases between. DNA of the CDR3: TGTGCCAACACCCGTGAGGACCAAGAGACCCAGTACTTC. Protein sequence: CANTREDQETQYF.

Remarks on this clonotype: Since the CDR3 does not end with the conserved phenylalanine or tryptophan, this likely comes from a read error. The V and J genes are TRBV11-1 and TRBJ2-1, with 13 bases fitting TRBD2. The length of the CDR3 is 18 residues. CDR1 SGHAT and CDR2 FQDESV come from the germline V gene (reference sequence). The CDR3 DNA reads as TGTACCAGCAGCTCAGAATCGAGGACTAGCGGGAGTTGTAATGAGCAGTTCTTA. Its protein product is CTSSSESRTSGSCNEQFL.

Points on this clonotype: Germline is not matched at one junction end, which may reflect a read error. The chain couples TRBV12-3 or TRBV12-4 to TRBJ2-2; 7 bases are a match to TRBD2. CDR3 length equals 17 residues. For the CDR3, the DNA is TGTGCCAGCACTTTATCGGACGGCGGGAGCTTGGCCGGGGAGCTGTTTTTT. Translation: CASTLSDGGSLAGELFF.

As for this clonotype: Just one base apart from a much larger clone, this may be a read error. V and J are TRBV5-1 and TRBJ1-1; a weak D match, TRBD1 (5 bases). V was cut by 7 bases and J by 7 bases, with 17 bases left in between. The CDR3 has 13 amino acids. CDR1 SGHRS and CDR2 YFSETQ come from the germline V gene. The CDR3 DNA reads TGCGCCAGCTCGGGCGGACATAAGCTTGAAGCTTTCTTT. Amino acid sequence: CASSGGHKLEAFF.

This clonotype was seen a few times. A read error is possible here, since a much larger clone lies one base away. The chain links TRBV20-1 to TRBJ2-5; TRBD2 is a possible D gene (5 bases). Trimming pared 6 bases from V and 5 bases from J, leaving 16 bases between. The CDR3 extends over 13 amino acids. Germline V gives CDR1 DFQATT, CDR2 SNEGSKA (reference sequence). The CDR3 DNA follows: TGCAGTGCCGATAACCGGGGTTTCGAGACCCAGTACTTC. Translation: CSADNRGFETQYF.

In the case of this clonotype: The junction does not match germline at one end; this may be a read error. V and J are TRBV24-1 and TRBJ1-5; the D is unclear. CDR1 is KGHDR and CDR2 is SFDVKD in the germline V gene. The CDR3 has 13 residues. CDR3 in amino acids: CATSDFEGQPQNF. The CDR3 DNA follows: TGTGCTACCAGTGACTTTGAAGGGCAGCCCCAGAATTTT.

This chain connects TRBV19 to TRBJ2-7, with D perhaps matching TRBD1 (5 bases). Germline V gene sequence: CDR1 LNHDA, CDR2 SQIVND (reference sequence). The CDR3 is 11 residues long. Here the CDR3 DNA reads TGTGCCAGTACAGGGTTGAACGAGAAGTACGTC. Protein product: CASTGLNEKYV.

Ten or more counts support this clonotype. The J gene is TRBJ2-3, the V gene TRBV12-3 or TRBV12-4, with 8 nucleotides matching TRBD1. The CDR3 has 16 amino acids. J gave up 3 bases and V 0 bases, and 5 bases lay outside the gene matches. CDR3 DNA sequence: TGTGCCAGCAGTTTAGCGAGGACAGGGTGGACAGATACGCAGTATTTT. Translating gives CASSLARTGWTDTQYF.

A note on this clonotype: One junction end does not reproduce the germline sequence, and a read error may be involved. CDR3 in amino acids: CTSSPLTEVFF. DNA of the CDR3: TGTACCAGCAGCCCGCTCACTGAAGTTTTCTTT. J is TRBJ1-1 and V is TRBV11-2, with no clear D. The length of the CDR3 is 11 residues. The germline CDR1 and CDR2 sequences are SGHAT and FQNNGV.